The 13 T cell receptor beta chains presented below share a single source sample, sequenced in a study of CD8+ T cells in alopecia areata. RNA extraction and reverse transcription yielded cDNA as sequencing template. Profiled with immunoSEQ multiplex PCR; TCRdb holds only in-frame clones, not every one. In the table there are 130,000 to 150,000 clones, about three fifths of which are singletons. Sequences were obtained from CD8+ T cells sorted from blood. The receptors here all came from a human donor in good health.

The chain recombines TRBV11-2 with TRBJ2-1; 7 bases are a match to TRBD2. The V gene end was trimmed by 2 bases and the J gene end by 2 bases; junction bases not matched to a gene: 6. The germline gives CDR1 SGHAT, CDR2 FQNNGV. This CDR3 is 16 amino acids long. This CDR3 is CASSLMGGGAYNEQFF. The DNA for the CDR3 is TGTGCCAGCAGCTTAATGGGGGGAGGGGCCTACAATGAGCAGTTCTTC.

This clone was picked up a small number of times. The chain couples TRBV18 to TRBJ2-5; a possible D gene is TRBD1 (5 bases). The CDR3 is 16 residues long. The V and J ends lost 0 bases and 5 bases respectively, with 16 bases between them. Germline V CDR1 and CDR2: KGHSH, LQKENI. In DNA form, the CDR3 reads TGTGCCAGCTCACCACCGGTCAGCAGGGCAGAGGAGACCCAGTACTTC. Protein sequence: CASSPPVSRAEETQYF.

This clone was seen only a few times. This chain connects TRBV19 to TRBJ1-5, with D possibly TRBD1 on 5 matching bases. CDR1 and CDR2 (germline): LNHDA, SQIVND (reference sequence). Between the trimmed V and J ends, which lost 6 bases and 3 bases, there was a span of 15 bases. The CDR3 has 15 residues. The CDR3 nucleotides read TGTGCCAGTAGCCCAGGGTCCCAATCCAATCAGCCCCAGCATTTT. Encoded protein: CASSPGSQSNQPQHF.

The chain combines TRBV5-6 with TRBJ2-7; TRBD2 might be the D (5 bases). The CDR3 covers 11 residues. Germline V lookup: CDR1 SGHDT, CDR2 YYEEEE. Trimming pared 3 bases from V and 7 bases from J, leaving 8 bases between. CDR3 bases: TGTGCCAGCAGCTCCAGAGGGGAGCAGTACTTC. Its translation: CASSSRGEQYF.

The chain combines TRBV9 with TRBJ2-1, with D possibly matching TRBD2 (6 bases). The CDR3 totals 16 residues. The germline V gene has CDR1 SGDLS and CDR2 YYNGEE. Trimming left V 3 bases short and J 0 bases short, with 13 bases between. CDR3 loop: CASSGGDLSSYNEQFF. CDR3 bases: TGTGCCAGCAGCGGCGGGGACTTGAGCTCCTACAATGAGCAGTTCTTC. The full variable domain, with the rest looked up from reference TRBV9 and TRBJ2-1, is DSGVTQTPKHLITATGQRVTLRCSPRSGDLSVYWYQQSLDQGLQFLIQYYNGEERAKGNILERFSAQQFPDLHSELNLSSLELGDSALYFCASSGGDLSSYNEQFFGPGTRLTVL.

The genes are TRBV7-9 and TRBJ2-1; D uncertain. Germline V gene sequence: CDR1 SEHNR, CDR2 FQNEAQ (reference sequence). The CDR3 runs 12 residues. Trimming removed 7 bases at V and 9 bases at J, with 13 bases between. The CDR3 protein is CASTKGGSEQFF. The CDR3 DNA is TGTGCCAGCACAAAGGGTGGGTCTGAGCAGTTCTTC.

The chain links TRBV27 to TRBJ1-4; D is possibly TRBD1 (5 bases). Germline assignment: CDR1 MNHEY and CDR2 SMNVEV (reference sequence). The CDR3 length is 12 residues. V lost 8 bases and J lost 4, with 8 bases in between. The CDR3 reads CASGQGNEKLFF. Here the CDR3 DNA reads TGTGCCAGCGGGCAGGGTAATGAAAAACTGTTTTTT.

The CDR3 sequence is CASSLGASYNEQFF. Here the CDR3 DNA reads TGTGCCAGCAGCCTAGGGGCTAGCTACAATGAGCAGTTCTTC. The rearrangement joins TRBV7-8 to TRBJ2-1, with a tentative D call TRBD1 (5 bases). V was clipped by 5 bases and J by 3 bases, with 11 bases between them. Germline V gives CDR1 SGHVS, CDR2 FQNEAQ. The CDR3 is 14 amino acids.

The V gene is TRBV27, the J gene TRBJ2-3; D possibly matches TRBD1 or TRBD2 (5 bases each). The CDR3 spans 14 residues. Trimming took off 7 bases at V and 6 bases at J, with 17 bases between the two ends. Germline values: CDR1 MNHEY, CDR2 SMNVEV (reference sequence). This chain's CDR3 is CASNSMRGYDTQYF. Written as DNA, the CDR3 is TGTGCCAGCAACTCCATGAGGGGTTACGATACGCAGTATTTT.

This clone was counted only a few times. V usage is TRBV7-9 and J usage is TRBJ2-7; D ambiguous. With 8 bases removed from V and 6 bases from J, the gap between germline ends came to 20 bases. There are 14 residues in the CDR3. Per the germline V gene, CDR1 is SEHNR and CDR2 is FQNEAQ (reference sequence). The CDR3 region has the DNA TGTGCCAGCCAACCCTTGGGCCTAAAGGTCGAGCAGTACTTC. Translated: CASQPLGLKVEQYF.

This clone occurred a few times. This chain uses TRBV28 with TRBJ1-4; D is undetermined. CDR3 length: 14 residues. The ends were cut back, 5 bases at V and 7 bases at J, with 14 bases in the middle. The germline CDR1 and CDR2 sequences are MDHEN and SYDVKM. CDR3 amino acids: CASSADLDAEKLFF. The CDR3 DNA sequence: TGTGCCAGCAGTGCTGACCTGGACGCTGAAAAACTGTTTTTT. The entire variable domain, with the rest obtained from reference TRBV28 and TRBJ1-4, is as follows: DVKVTQSSRYLVKRTGEKVFLECVQDMDHENMFWYRQDPGLGLRLIYFSYDVKMKEKGDIPEGYSVSREKKERFSLILESASTNQTSMYLCASSADLDAEKLFFGSGTQLSVL.

The chain joins TRBV5-6 to TRBJ2-4; tentative D call: TRBD2 (5 bases). CDR3 length: 16 amino acids. The germline V gene has CDR1 SGHDT and CDR2 YYEEEE. V lost 6 bases and J lost 2, with 18 bases in between. The CDR3 nucleotides are TGTGCCAGCACTGGAGGTGGTATCGTGTCCAAAAACATTCAGTACTTC. It is translated as CASTGGGIVSKNIQYF. Filled out from reference TRBV5-6 and TRBJ2-4, the complete variable domain reads DAGVTQSPTHLIKTRGQQVTLRCSPKSGHDTVSWYQQALGQGPQFIFQYYEEEERQRGNFPDRFSGHQFPNYSSELNVNALLLGDSALYLCASTGGGIVSKNIQYFGAGTRLSVL.

This clone appeared a few times. The chain joins TRBV2 to TRBJ1-3; D remains unclear. V lost 3 bases and J lost 3, with 6 bases in between. CDR3 length equals 13 residues. CDR1 SNHLY and CDR2 FYNNEI come from the germline V gene. CDR3 coding DNA: TGTGCCAGCAGTGAGGGCATTGGAAACACCATATATTTT. It codes for CASSEGIGNTIYF.